This T cell receptor (beta chain) appears in the sequencing data of a study of T cells after yellow fever vaccination. Study outcomes and limitations: Only a small proportion of the clonotypes turned up in both the CD4 and the CD8 compartments, likely arising from convergent recombination. After the booster, approximately 96% of CD4 and just over 85% of CD8 primary-response clones were re-detected.

TCRdb re-called the 5' RACE reads with MiXCR, one entry per CDR3 protein. This sample has approximately 610,000 distinct CDR3 sequences, with about a sixth found just once. Details on this clonotype: The antigen is not known.

CDR3 length: 15 residues. The V segment lost 8 bases and the J segment 3 bases; nucleotides outside the gene matches: 12. CDR1 and CDR2 from the germline V gene are MNHNS and SASEGT. The sequence was collected from a man between 18 and 29 years old who received the YFV17D yellow fever vaccine. The material sequenced was PBMCs, taken less than 6 days after the first yellow fever vaccination. The chain carries TRBV6-1 and TRBJ1-1, with TRBD1 matching 7 bases. CDR3 sequence (DNA): TGTGCCAGCGGAGACAGGGTGAAAACGGACACTGAAGCTTTCTTT. Its protein is CASGDRVKTDTEAFF.